This T cell receptor (beta chain) was obtained from a study of CD39 and CD103 CD8 tumor-infiltrating T cells. CD39 and CD103 defined DN, SP and DP subsets of CD3+CD4-CD8+CD45RA- TILs. By its share, this clone is large. Its antigen remains unknown. The CDR3 covers 17 residues. V shed 3 bases and J 3 bases; nucleotides not matched to a gene: 11. Germline V CDR1 and CDR2: MDHEN, SYDVKM. Study-wide findings and caveats: Unlike DN TIL clonotypes, DP TIL clonotypes seldom appeared in blood.

Only in-frame clones appear in the TCRdb table, and some are missing; sequencing was by immunoSEQ multiplex PCR. The sample includes a few hundred clones, approximately 51% seen only once; the top ten take around 29%. The sequence derives from a human donor with head and neck squamous cell carcinoma. The chain links TRBV28 to TRBJ1-2; 9 bases match TRBD1. The specimen sequenced was CD39+ CD103+ CD8+ T cells sorted from the tumor. Sample subset: CD103+CD39+ double-positive CD45RA- CD8 T cells. The CDR3 DNA reads TGTGCCAGCAGTTTGGGTGACTGGGGGGACAGGGACTATGGCTACACCTTC. Translated: CASSLGDWGDRDYGYTF.